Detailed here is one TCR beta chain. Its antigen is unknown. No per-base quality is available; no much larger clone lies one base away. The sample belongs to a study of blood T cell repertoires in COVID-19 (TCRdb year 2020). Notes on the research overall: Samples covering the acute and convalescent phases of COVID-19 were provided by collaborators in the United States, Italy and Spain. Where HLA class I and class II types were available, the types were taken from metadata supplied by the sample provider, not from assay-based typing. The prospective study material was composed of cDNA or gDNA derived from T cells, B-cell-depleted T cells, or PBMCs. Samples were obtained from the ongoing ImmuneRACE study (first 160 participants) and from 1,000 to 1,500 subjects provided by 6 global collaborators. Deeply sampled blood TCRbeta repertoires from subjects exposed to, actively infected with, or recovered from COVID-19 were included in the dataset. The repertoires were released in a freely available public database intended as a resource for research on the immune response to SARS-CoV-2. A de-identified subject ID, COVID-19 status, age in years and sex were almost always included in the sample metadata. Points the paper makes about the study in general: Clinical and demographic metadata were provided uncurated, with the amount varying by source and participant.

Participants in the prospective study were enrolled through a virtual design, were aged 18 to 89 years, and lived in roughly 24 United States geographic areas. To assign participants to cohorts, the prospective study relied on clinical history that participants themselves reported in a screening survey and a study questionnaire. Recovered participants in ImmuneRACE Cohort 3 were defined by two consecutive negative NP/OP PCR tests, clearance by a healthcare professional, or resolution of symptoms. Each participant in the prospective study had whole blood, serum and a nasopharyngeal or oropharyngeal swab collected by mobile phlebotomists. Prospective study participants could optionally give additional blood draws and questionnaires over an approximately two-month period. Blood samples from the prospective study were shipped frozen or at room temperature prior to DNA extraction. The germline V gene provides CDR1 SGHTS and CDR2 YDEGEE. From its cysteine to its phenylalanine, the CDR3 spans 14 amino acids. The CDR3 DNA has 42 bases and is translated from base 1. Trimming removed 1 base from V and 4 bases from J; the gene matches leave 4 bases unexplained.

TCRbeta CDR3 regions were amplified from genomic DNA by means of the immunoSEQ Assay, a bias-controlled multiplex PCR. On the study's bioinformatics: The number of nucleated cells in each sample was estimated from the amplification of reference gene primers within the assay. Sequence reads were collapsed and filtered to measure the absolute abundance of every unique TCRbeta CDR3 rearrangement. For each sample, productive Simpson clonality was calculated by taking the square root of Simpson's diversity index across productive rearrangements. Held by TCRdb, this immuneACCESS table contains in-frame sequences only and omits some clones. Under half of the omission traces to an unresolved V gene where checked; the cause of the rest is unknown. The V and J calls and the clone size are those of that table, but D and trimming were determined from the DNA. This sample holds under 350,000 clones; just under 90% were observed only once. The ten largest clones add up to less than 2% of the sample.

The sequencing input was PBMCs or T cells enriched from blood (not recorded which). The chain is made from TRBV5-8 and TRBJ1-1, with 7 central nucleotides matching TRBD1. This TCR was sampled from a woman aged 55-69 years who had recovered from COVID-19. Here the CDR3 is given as CASSLQGGVTEAFF. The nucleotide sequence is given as TGTGCCAGCAGCTTGCAAGGGGGCGTCACTGAAGCTTTCTTT.